This paragraph covers one T cell receptor gamma chain sequence. Its matching antigen is unknown. J was trimmed by 9 bases and V by 4 bases; bases with no gene match: 6. Germline V gives CDR1 EGSTGY, CDR2 YDSYTSSV. The CDR3 runs to 11 residues. TCRdb reanalysed the RT-PCR reads via CATT. Here the sample spans approximately 310 gamma-chain clones, less than 11% being singletons. The source of the sample is a study of gammadelta T cells in human blood. The study's findings and limits: Microbial exposure reportedly appeared to drive polyclonal expansion of innate gamma-delta T cells right after birth.

V gene TRGV4 combines with J gene TRGJ1 or TRGJ2. The TCR was taken from a human donor. The sequenced material came from non-Vgamma9Vdelta2 gamma-delta T cells from adult blood. This chain's CDR3 is CATWEALKKLF. As DNA, the CDR3 is TGTGCCACCTGGGAAGCCCTTAAGAAACTCTTT.